This paragraph covers one T cell receptor (beta chain) sequence. The antigen it binds to is not known. Nothing much larger sits one base from this clone, and base qualities are not available. The intended sense of this specimen's time point label: cycle 2 day 1 (C2D1) of nivolumab. Relapse after autologous stem cell transplantation had occurred in all trial patients, and cohorts A, B and C were distinguished by prior brentuximab vedotin exposure. A total of 56 patients with relapsed/refractory classical Hodgkin lymphoma made up the trial cohort, and each patient's best overall response was complete response, partial response or progressive disease. Single-agent nivolumab was administered to trial patients in the multi-cohort phase II CheckMate 205 trial. Best overall response was determined by an independent review committee according to the 2007 International Working Group response criteria. Trial PBMCs were obtained immediately prior to nivolumab initiation (C1D1) and on therapy at cycle 2 day 1 and cycle 4 day 1. After peripheral blood was drawn into 8 mL Vacutainer Cell Preparation Tubes, PBMCs were isolated by centrifugation and then cryopreserved.

The germline V gene specifies SGHRS as CDR1 and YFSETQ as CDR2. V is cut back by 2 bases and J by 1 base, with 3 bases in the junction unmatched. The CDR3 holds 15 amino acids from the cysteine to the phenylalanine. Just CDR3 DNA is preserved here, 45 bases in frame from base 1. Genomic DNA was isolated using the Qiagen DNeasy kit from unsorted PBMCs as well as from negatively selected CD4+ and CD8+ fractions. TCR beta CDR3 regions were subjected to amplification by immunoSEQ multiplex PCR with primers that anneal to V and J segments. Amplification bias was minimized using a synthetic immune receptor repertoire, and residual bias was removed computationally after sequencing. The paper's processing steps were these. Custom Python scripts were used to quantify repertoire diversity as the Shannon entropy index. The unsorted, CD4+ and CD8+ repertoires were each analyzed separately, with the exception of combined analyses, where CD4+ and CD8+ sequences were merged in silico. Clonal expansion was defined as a frequency increase of at least 2-fold after treatment compared with C1D1, and clones undetected at baseline were assigned a pseudocount of 0.5. Clones with 0 or 1 copy at C1D1 were classified as singleton clones, and clones with 2 or more copies were classified as non-singleton clones. Clones expanded in unsorted samples were labelled as CD4+, CD8+ or unknown by matching protein sequences in sorted samples from the same patient. Wilcoxon tests on paired samples were used to test diversity changes from C1D1 to C4D1. Imported from immuneACCESS, the table was reduced by TCRdb to in-frame sequences with V and J called. These copies leave out some clones; in studies compared against another copy, an unresolved V gene accounts for under half, and the cause of the remainder is not known. V, J and clone size are those of that table, while D and trimming were read from the DNA. For this sample there are some 20,000 clones; roughly 75% appear just once. The ten largest clones add up to under 20% of the sample.

This entry comes from a study of PD-1 blockade in classical Hodgkin lymphoma (dated by TCRdb to the early 2020s). In the study overall: Nivolumab dosing was 3 mg/kg intravenously every 2 weeks, continuing until either disease progression or unacceptable toxicity. The study used TCR beta sequencing and CyTOF to define a peripheral blood immune signature of response to PD-1 blockade in classical Hodgkin lymphoma.

General conclusions and limits of the study: The study covered only a single clinical trial cohort, and the causes of the repertoire differences, possibly disease activity or prior therapy, were still not defined. Lower diversity was seen in patients whose nivolumab began less than 1 year after ASCT, and these patients were left out of later analyses so that immune reconstitution would not confound the results. CD4+ but not CD8+ TCR diversity rose significantly by C4D1 (p=0.0027 vs p=0.16), most apparent in complete responders (p=0.02). Trial patients achieving complete response had baseline diversity similar to newly diagnosed patients, whereas partial responders and progressors had significantly lower diversity. Newly diagnosed patients were reported to have lower baseline TCR diversity than healthy donors, and relapsed/refractory patients were reported to have lower baseline TCR diversity still.

Sequencing used peripheral blood mononuclear cells (PBMCs), obtained before the second cycle of nivolumab. The chain was built from TRBV5-1 and TRBJ2-5, and TRBD1 aligns with 9 junction nucleotides. The sequence was obtained from a human donor with classical Hodgkin lymphoma. The DNA sequence is as follows: TGCGCCAGCAGCTTAACAGGGGGCGGCCAAGAGACCCAGTACTTC. This translates into CASSLTGGGQETQYF.